This T cell receptor (beta chain) comes out of a study of shared clonotypes between healthy human individuals. Study-level points and caveats: Generally, naive subsets (rather than memory subsets) showed larger estimated richness.

Into CD45RA+ naive and CD45RA-negative memory subsets, the CD4+ cells were split. Comment on this clone: The antigen remains undetermined.

Sequenced by immunoSEQ multiplex PCR; TCRdb stores in-frame clones only, minus some. The data show roughly 2,500,000 clones, approximately 93% seen once. CDR3 length equals 16 residues. Germline values: CDR1 KGHSH, CDR2 LQKENI. V was clipped by 3 bases and J by 5 bases; unmatched bases: 6. The sample was naive CD4+ T cells from PBMCs. Subset specified: CD45RA+ positively selected. V and J are TRBV18 and TRBJ1-3; 11 bases map to TRBD1. The TCR was taken from a man between 18 and 35 years old in good health. Some clones in this sample may be carry-over from other donors' samples. The CDR3 sequence: CASSPPGTGGRNTIYF. The CDR3 DNA reads TGTGCCAGCTCACCCCCAGGGACAGGGGGTAGAAACACCATATATTTT.